The subject of this entry is one T cell receptor beta chain. Its antigen is still unknown. 60 Vbeta and 13 Jbeta primers were used in PCR. Method: immunoSEQ multiplex PCR; TCRdb's copy keeps in-frame clones and lacks some. The data hold fewer than 300,000 clones, with 86% observed a single time. The CDR3 is made up of 13 amino acids. Germline V gene sequence: CDR1 MNHEY, CDR2 SVGAGI. The ends were cut back, 6 bases at V and 3 bases at J, with 12 bases in the middle. The sample belongs to a study of cytomegalovirus exposure and HLA in healthy donors. For the study at large: Among the 350 to 400 donors who were genotyped, about 79% fell in the genetic ancestry cluster that is associated with self-reported Caucasian donors. Overall study results and limits: Rare TCR sequences predominated, though certain public TCRs were found in many donors. The study dropped some indistinguishable V segments, TRBV6-2 and TRBV6-3 among them.

This clonotype originated in a middle-aged man in good health and CMV-seropositive. V and J are TRBV6-5 and TRBJ2-7; the D gene is possibly TRBD1 (6 bases). Sequencing was performed on PBMCs. The CDR3 region is CASRPDSNYEQYF. As DNA, the CDR3 is TGTGCCAGCAGGCCGGACAGCAACTACGAGCAGTACTTC.